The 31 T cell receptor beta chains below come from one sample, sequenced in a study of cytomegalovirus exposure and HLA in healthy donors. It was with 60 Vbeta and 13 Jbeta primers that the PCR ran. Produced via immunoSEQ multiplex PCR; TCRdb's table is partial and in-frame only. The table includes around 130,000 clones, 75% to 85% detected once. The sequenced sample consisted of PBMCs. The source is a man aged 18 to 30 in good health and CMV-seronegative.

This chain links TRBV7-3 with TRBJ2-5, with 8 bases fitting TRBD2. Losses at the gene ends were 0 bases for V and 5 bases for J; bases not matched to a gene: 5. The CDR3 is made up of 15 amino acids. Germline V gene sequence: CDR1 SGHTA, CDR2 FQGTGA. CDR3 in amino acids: CASSLTGLVSETQYF. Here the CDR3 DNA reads TGTGCCAGCAGCTTAACGGGACTAGTTAGTGAGACCCAGTACTTC.

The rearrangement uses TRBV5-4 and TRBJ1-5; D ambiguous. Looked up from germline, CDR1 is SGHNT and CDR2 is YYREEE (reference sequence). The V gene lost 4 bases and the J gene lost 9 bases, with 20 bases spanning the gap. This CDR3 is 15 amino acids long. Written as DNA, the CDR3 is TGTGCCAGCAGCCTGCGGGATCTGGGTGTTGGGCCCCAGCATTTT. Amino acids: CASSLRDLGVGPQHF.

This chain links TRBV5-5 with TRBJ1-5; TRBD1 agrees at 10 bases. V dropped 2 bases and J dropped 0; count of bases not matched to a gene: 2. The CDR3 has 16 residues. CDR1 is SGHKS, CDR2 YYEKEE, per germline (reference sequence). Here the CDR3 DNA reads TGTGCCAGCAGCTTAGGGACAGGGGATAGCAATCAGCCCCAGCATTTT. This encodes CASSLGTGDSNQPQHF.

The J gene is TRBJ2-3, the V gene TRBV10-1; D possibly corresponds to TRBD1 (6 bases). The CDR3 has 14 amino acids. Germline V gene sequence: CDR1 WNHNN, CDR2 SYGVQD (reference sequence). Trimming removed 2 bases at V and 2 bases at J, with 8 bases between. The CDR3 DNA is TGCGCCAGCAGTGAGGGACAGAACACAGATACGCAGTATTTT. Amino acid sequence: CASSEGQNTDTQYF.

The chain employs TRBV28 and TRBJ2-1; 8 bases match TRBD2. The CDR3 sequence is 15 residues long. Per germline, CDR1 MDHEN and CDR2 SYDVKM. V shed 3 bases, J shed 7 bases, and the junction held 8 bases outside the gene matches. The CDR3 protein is CASSLSGRVANEQFF. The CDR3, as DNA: TGTGCCAGCAGTTTGAGCGGGAGAGTTGCAAATGAGCAGTTCTTC.

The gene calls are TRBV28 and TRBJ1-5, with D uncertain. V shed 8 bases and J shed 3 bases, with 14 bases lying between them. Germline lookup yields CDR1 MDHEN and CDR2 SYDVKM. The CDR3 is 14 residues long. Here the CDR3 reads CASRRSPANQPQHF. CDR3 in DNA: TGTGCCAGCCGGAGGTCACCAGCCAATCAGCCCCAGCATTTT.

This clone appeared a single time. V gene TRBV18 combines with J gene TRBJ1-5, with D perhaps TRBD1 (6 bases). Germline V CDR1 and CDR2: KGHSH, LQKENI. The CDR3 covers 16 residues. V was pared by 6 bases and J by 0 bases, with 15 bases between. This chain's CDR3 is CASSPGVGDSNQPQHF. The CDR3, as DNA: TGTGCCAGCTCGCCAGGGGTAGGGGATAGCAATCAGCCCCAGCATTTT.

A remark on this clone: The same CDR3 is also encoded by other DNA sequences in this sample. For the CDR3, the DNA is TGTGCCTGGAGTCGGGGGACAGATACGCAGTATTTT. It yields the protein CAWSRGTDTQYF. The chain carries TRBV30 and TRBJ2-3, with D possibly matching TRBD2 (6 bases). This CDR3 spans 12 amino acids. Germline V CDR1 and CDR2: GTSNPN, SVGIG (reference sequence). Trimming cost V 2 bases and J 3 bases, with 6 bases left between them. The full variable domain, with the rest looked up from reference TRBV30 and TRBJ2-3, is SQTIHQWPATLVQPVGSPLSLECTVEGTSNPNLYWYRQAAGRGLQLLFYSVGIGQISSEVPQNLSASRPQDRQFILSSKKLLLSDSGFYLCAWSRGTDTQYFGPGTRLTVL.

The DNA for the CDR3 is TGCGCCAGCAGCCGGGGGGTGGGATGCGAGCAGTACTTC. Translated: CASSRGVGCEQYF. The V and J genes are TRBV5-1 and TRBJ2-7; 7 bases are a match to TRBD2. Germline V gives CDR1 SGHRS, CDR2 YFSETQ. The CDR3 totals 13 residues. Unmatched junction bases numbered 7, after V lost 4 bases and J lost 6 bases.

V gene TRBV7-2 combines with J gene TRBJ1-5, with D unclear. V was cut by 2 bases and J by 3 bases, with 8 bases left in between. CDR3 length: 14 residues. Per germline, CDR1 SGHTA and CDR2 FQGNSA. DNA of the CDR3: TGTGCCAGCAGCTTATACAAGTCCAATCAGCCCCAGCATTTT. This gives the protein CASSLYKSNQPQHF.

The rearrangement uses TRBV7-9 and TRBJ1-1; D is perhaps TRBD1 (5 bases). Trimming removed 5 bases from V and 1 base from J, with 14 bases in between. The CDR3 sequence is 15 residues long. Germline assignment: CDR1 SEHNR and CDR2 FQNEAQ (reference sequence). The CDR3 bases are TGTGCCAGCAGCCAATTACCCAGGGCGAACACTGAAGCTTTCTTT. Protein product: CASSQLPRANTEAFF.

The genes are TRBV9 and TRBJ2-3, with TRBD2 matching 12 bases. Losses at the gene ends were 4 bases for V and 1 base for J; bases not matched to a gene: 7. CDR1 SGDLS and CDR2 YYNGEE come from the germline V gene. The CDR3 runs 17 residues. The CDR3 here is CASSSMTSGSGTDTQYF. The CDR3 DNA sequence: TGTGCCAGCAGCTCGATGACTAGCGGGAGTGGCACAGATACGCAGTATTTT.

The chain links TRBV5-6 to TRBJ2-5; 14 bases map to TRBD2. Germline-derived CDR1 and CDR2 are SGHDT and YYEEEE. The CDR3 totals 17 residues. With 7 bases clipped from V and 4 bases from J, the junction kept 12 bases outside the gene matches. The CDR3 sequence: CASFPTSGRAGTETQYF. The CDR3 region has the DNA TGTGCCAGCTTCCCGACTAGCGGGAGGGCAGGGACAGAGACCCAGTACTTC.

As DNA, the CDR3 is TGCGCCAGCAGGACACTGAACACTGAAGCTTTCTTT. Its protein is CASRTLNTEAFF. J is TRBJ1-1 and V is TRBV10-2, with D unclear. Trimming took off 6 bases at V and 0 bases at J, with 5 bases between the two ends. The CDR3 extends over 12 amino acids. Germline V gene data show CDR1 as WSHSY and CDR2 as SAAADI.

CDR3 loop: CASSERSGRGNTGELFF. DNA of the CDR3: TGTGCCAGCAGCGAGCGCAGCGGGCGTGGGAACACCGGGGAGCTGTTTTTT. The chain couples TRBV7-3 to TRBJ2-2, with a tentative D call TRBD2 (6 bases). Trimming cost V 5 bases and J 1 base, with 17 bases left between them. Germline V CDR1 and CDR2: SGHTA, FQGTGA. There are 17 residues in the CDR3.

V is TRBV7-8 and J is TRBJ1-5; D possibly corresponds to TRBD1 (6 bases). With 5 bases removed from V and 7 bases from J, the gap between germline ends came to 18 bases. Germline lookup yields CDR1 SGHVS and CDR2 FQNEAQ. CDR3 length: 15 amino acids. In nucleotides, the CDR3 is TGTGCCAGCAGCACACATCAGGGGCCGTCCCAGCCCCAGCATTTT. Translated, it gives CASSTHQGPSQPQHF.

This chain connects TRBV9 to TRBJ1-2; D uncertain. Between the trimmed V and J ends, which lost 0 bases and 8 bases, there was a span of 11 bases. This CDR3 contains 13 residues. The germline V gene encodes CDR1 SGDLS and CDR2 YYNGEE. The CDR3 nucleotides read TGTGCCAGCAGCGTAGACGGCGGAGGCGGCTACACCTTC. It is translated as CASSVDGGGGYTF.

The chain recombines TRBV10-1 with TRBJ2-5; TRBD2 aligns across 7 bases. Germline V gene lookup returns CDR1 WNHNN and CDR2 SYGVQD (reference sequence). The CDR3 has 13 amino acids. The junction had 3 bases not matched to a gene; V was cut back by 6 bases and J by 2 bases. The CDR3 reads CASSPSGQETQYF. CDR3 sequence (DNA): TGCGCCAGCAGCCCTAGCGGACAAGAGACCCAGTACTTC.

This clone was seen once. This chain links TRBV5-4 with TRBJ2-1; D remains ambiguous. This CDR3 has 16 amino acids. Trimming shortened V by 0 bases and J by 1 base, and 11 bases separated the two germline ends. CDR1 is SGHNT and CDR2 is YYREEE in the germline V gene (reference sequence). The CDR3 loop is CASSLAGAASYNEQFF. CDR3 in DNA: TGTGCCAGCAGCTTGGCGGGTGCGGCATCCTACAATGAGCAGTTCTTC.

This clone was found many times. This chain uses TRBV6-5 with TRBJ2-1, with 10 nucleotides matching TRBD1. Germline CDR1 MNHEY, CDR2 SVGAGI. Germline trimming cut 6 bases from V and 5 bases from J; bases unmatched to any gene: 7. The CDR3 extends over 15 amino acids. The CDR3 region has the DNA TGTGCCAGCAGACGCCCGGGACAGGGGAACAATGAGCAGTTCTTC. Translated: CASRRPGQGNNEQFF.

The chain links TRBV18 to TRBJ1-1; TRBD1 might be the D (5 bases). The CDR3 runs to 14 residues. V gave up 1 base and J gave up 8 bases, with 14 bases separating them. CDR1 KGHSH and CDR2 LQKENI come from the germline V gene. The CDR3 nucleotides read TGTGCCAGCTCACCACGCCGGGACTCCCCCGAAGCTTTCTTT. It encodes CASSPRRDSPEAFF.

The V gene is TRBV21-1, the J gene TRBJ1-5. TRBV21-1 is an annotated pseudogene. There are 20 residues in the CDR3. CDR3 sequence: CASSKVGRAQGSGGIQPQHF. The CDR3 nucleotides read TGTGCCAGCAGCAAAGTGGGGCGTGCACAGGGCTCGGGGGGAATCCAGCCCCAGCATTTT.

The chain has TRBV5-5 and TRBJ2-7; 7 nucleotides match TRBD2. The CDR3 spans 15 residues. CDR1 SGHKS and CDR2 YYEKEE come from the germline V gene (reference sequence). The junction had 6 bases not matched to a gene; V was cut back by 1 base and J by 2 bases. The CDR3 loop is CASSLSLAITYEQYV. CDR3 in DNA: TGTGCCAGCAGCTTGTCACTAGCGATTACCTACGAGCAGTACGTC.

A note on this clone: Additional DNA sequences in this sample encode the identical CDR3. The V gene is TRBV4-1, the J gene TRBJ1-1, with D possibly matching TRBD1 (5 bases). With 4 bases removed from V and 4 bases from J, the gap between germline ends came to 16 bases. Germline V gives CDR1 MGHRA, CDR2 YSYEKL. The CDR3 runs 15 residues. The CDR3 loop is CASSPAAGSGTEAFF. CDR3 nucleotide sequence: TGCGCCAGCAGCCCGGCCGCAGGGTCGGGCACTGAAGCTTTCTTT.

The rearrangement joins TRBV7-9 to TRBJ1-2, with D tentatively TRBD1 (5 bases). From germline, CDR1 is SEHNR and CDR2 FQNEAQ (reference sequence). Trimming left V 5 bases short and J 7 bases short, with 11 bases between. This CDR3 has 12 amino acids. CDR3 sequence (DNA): TGTGCCAGCAGCATCGGAGGGGCTGGCTACACCTTC. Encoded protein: CASSIGGAGYTF.

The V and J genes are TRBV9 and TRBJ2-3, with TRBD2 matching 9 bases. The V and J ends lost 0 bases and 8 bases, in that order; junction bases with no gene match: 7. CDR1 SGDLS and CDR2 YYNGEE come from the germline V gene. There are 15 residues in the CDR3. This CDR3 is CASSVVSGSGATQYF. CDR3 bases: TGTGCCAGCAGCGTAGTTAGCGGGAGTGGGGCTACGCAGTATTTT.

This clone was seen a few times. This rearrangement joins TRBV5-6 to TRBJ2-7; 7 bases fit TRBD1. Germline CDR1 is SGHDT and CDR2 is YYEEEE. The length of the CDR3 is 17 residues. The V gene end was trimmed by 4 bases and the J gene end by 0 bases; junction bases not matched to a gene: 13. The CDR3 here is CASSTLDRSFISYEQYF. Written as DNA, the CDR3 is TGTGCCAGCAGCACCCTGGACAGGTCGTTCATCTCCTACGAGCAGTACTTC. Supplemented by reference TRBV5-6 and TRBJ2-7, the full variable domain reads DAGVTQSPTHLIKTRGQQVTLRCSPKSGHDTVSWYQQALGQGPQFIFQYYEEEERQRGNFPDRFSGHQFPNYSSELNVNALLLGDSALYLCASSTLDRSFISYEQYFGPGTRLTVT.

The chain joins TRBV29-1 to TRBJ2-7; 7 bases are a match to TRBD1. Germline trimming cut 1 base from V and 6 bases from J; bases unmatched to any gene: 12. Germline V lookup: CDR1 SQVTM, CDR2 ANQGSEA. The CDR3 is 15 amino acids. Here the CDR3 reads CSVEGNEQGIGEQYF. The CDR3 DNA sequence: TGCAGCGTTGAAGGGAATGAACAGGGGATCGGCGAGCAGTACTTC.

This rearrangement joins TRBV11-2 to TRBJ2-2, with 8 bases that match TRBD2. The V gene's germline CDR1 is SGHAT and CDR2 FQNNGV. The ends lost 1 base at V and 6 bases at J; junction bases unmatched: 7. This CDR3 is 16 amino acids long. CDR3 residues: CASSLAWREASGELFF. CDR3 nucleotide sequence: TGTGCCAGCAGCTTAGCTTGGCGGGAGGCCTCCGGGGAGCTGTTTTTT.

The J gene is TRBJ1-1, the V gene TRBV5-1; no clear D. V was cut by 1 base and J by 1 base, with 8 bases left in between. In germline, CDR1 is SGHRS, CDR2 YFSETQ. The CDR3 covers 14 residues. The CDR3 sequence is CASSLTVTNTEAFF. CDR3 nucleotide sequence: TGCGCCAGCAGCTTGACAGTAACGAACACTGAAGCTTTCTTT. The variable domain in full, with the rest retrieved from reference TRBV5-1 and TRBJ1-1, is KAGVTQTPRYLIKTRGQQVTLSCSPISGHRSVSWYQQTPGQGLQFLFEYFSETQRNKGNFPGRFSGRQFSNSRSEMNVSTLELGDSALYLCASSLTVTNTEAFFGQGTRLTVV.

The CDR3 is CAPAMDRYNEQFF. The DNA for the CDR3 is TGTGCCCCAGCGATGGACAGGTACAATGAGCAGTTCTTC. The rearrangement joins TRBV2 to TRBJ2-1, with TRBD1 matching 7 bases. Germline CDR1 and CDR2: SNHLY and FYNNEI. V lost 11 bases and J lost 4; bases outside the gene matches: 8. The CDR3 consists of 13 residues.